The sequence of this T cell receptor beta chain was determined in a study of blood T cell repertoires in COVID-19. Trimming shortened V by 3 bases and J by 7 bases, and 10 bases separated the two germline ends. Germline V gene lookup returns CDR1 MDHEN and CDR2 SYDVKM. The CDR3 is 12 amino acids. Measured with immunoSEQ multiplex PCR; TCRdb has only the in-frame clones, and not every one. This sample yields 200,000 to 250,000 clones, of which about nine tenths are seen a single time; more than 5.5% belongs to the top ten. The receptor's source is a man in his sixties who had recovered from COVID-19. The sequenced material came from peripheral blood. This sequence joins TRBV28 and TRBJ2-7; a possible D gene is TRBD1 (5 bases). CDR3 nucleotide sequence: TGTGCCAGCAGTTTGGACATTCGGGAGCAGTACTTC. Residues: CASSLDIREQYF.